Listed below are T cell receptor beta chains from one sample, sequenced in a study of T cells in Graves' hyperthyroidism and ophthalmopathy. TCRdb re-called the multiplex PCR reads with MiXCR, one entry per CDR3 protein. This table holds 700,000 or so distinct CDR3 sequences, roughly 17% found once. Sequences were obtained from blood. The source of these receptors is a man between 18 and 29 years old with Graves' hyperthyroidism. The CDR3 runs from the conserved cysteine through the conserved F or W. D genes are given only for firm matches. Size is stated for part of the rows, as once, few or many counts, or as a class when the clone is expanded.

V gene	clone size	J gene	D gene	CDR3 protein	CDR3 DNA
TRBV11-2	NA	TRBJ2-3	TRBD2	CASSLASSGRDTDTQYF	TGTGCCAGCAGCTTAGCTAGTAGCGGGAGAGACACAGATACGCAGTATTTT
TRBV7-3	many	TRBJ2-2	NA	CASSLEGVNTGELFF	TGTGCCAGCAGCTTAGAGGGGGTAAACACCGGGGAGCTGTTTTTT
TRBV30	many	TRBJ2-3	TRBD1	CAWSVQGYTQYF	TGTGCCTGGAGTGTACAGGGGTACACGCAGTATTTT
TRBV20-1	NA	TRBJ2-4	NA	CSAFRGGDIQYF	TGCAGTGCTTTTAGAGGTGGGGACATTCAGTACTTC
TRBV4-1	NA	TRBJ2-5	TRBD1	CASSLGTGDHQETQYF	TGCGCCAGCAGCCTAGGGACAGGGGACCACCAAGAGACCCAGTACTTC
TRBV24-1	many	TRBJ1-5	NA	CATSEAGTYGSQPQHF	TGTGCCACCAGTGAGGCGGGGACGTATGGGAGTCAGCCCCAGCATTTT
TRBV29-1	few	TRBJ2-1	NA	CSVGPPLEVADNNEQFF	TGCAGCGTTGGGCCCCCCTTGGAGGTAGCGGATAACAATGAGCAGTTCTTC
TRBV5-5	few	TRBJ1-2	TRBD1	CASSLDRGGDGYTF	TGTGCCAGCAGCTTGGACAGGGGGGGAGATGGCTACACCTTC
TRBV12-3/TRBV12-4	NA	TRBJ1-1	NA	CASSPRGGTGLNTEAFF	TGTGCCAGTTCCCCCCGCGGGGGGACGGGGCTGAACACTGAAGCTTTCTTT
TRBV19	NA	TRBJ2-1	TRBD2	CAVGLADYNEQFF	TGTGCCGTGGGACTAGCGGACTACAATGAGCAGTTCTTC
TRBV12-3/TRBV12-4	few	TRBJ2-7	NA	CASRSGPTYEQYF	TGTGCCAGCAGGTCGGGTCCAACCTACGAGCAGTACTTC
TRBV29-1	many	TRBJ2-7	NA	CSVRPSSYEQYF	TGCAGCGTCAGACCGAGCTCCTACGAGCAGTACTTC
TRBV6-1	NA	TRBJ2-7	NA	CASSRQHILQYEQYF	TGTGCCAGCAGTCGACAGCATATACTCCAATACGAGCAGTACTTC
TRBV20-1	many	TRBJ2-1	TRBD2	CSASGHSGSNSYNEQFF	TGCAGTGCTAGCGGCCATAGCGGGTCAAACTCCTACAATGAGCAGTTCTTC
TRBV7-2	few	TRBJ2-3	TRBD2	CASSVDGLAGHSTDTQYF	TGTGCCAGCAGCGTAGACGGACTAGCGGGACATAGCACAGATACGCAGTATTTT
TRBV28	many	TRBJ2-1	TRBD2	CASSMGLAGKYDDNEQFF	TGTGCCAGCAGCATGGGACTAGCGGGAAAGTATGATGACAATGAGCAGTTCTTC
TRBV12-3/TRBV12-4	many	TRBJ2-3	TRBD2	CASSFTGGLDTQYF	TGTGCCAGCAGTTTCACGGGAGGATTAGATACGCAGTATTTT
TRBV4-2	NA	TRBJ2-7	TRBD2	CASSQETGLAGAYEQYF	TGTGCCAGCAGCCAAGAAACAGGTCTAGCGGGAGCCTACGAGCAGTACTTC
TRBV28	many	TRBJ2-1	NA	CASSLRGQAYNEQFF	TGTGCCAGCAGTTTGAGGGGACAAGCCTACAATGAGCAGTTCTTC
TRBV5-5	few	TRBJ2-3	NA	CASSLGVFGTDTQYF	TGTGCCAGCAGCTTGGGGGTCTTTGGCACAGATACGCAGTATTTT
TRBV11-2	NA	TRBJ1-2	NA	CASSKGLEGYGYTF	TGTGCCAGCAGCAAAGGACTCGAGGGCTATGGCTACACCTTC
TRBV20-1	many	TRBJ1-1	NA	CSARSSTGIISAFF	TGCAGTGCTAGGTCGTCGACCGGGATTATTTCAGCTTTCTTT
TRBV12-3/TRBV12-4	many	TRBJ2-7	NA	CASSPRGTSSYEQYF	TGTGCCAGCAGTCCCAGGGGCACGAGCTCCTACGAGCAGTACTTC
TRBV28	many	TRBJ2-7	NA	CASRSTGKTYEQYF	TGTGCCAGCAGATCTACCGGGAAGACCTACGAGCAGTACTTC
TRBV24-1	NA	TRBJ1-2	NA	CTTSDWGVGEAVGYTF	TGTACCACCAGTGATTGGGGGGTAGGAGAAGCCGTCGGCTACACCTTC
TRBV11-2	NA	TRBJ2-5	NA	CASSSGSQTQYF	TGTGCCAGCAGCTCAGGGTCTCAGACCCAGTACTTC
TRBV28	many	TRBJ2-7	NA	CASTTGTNEQYF	TGTGCCAGCACCACTGGGACAAACGAGCAGTACTTC
TRBV12-3/TRBV12-4	many	TRBJ1-5	NA	CASRVFGNQPQHF	TGTGCCAGTCGGGTATTTGGCAATCAGCCCCAGCATTTT
TRBV6-1	NA	TRBJ2-1	NA	CASNKARVIKDEQFF	TGTGCCAGCAACAAGGCCAGGGTAATAAAAGATGAGCAGTTCTTC
TRBV3-1	NA	TRBJ2-1	NA	CASSLFSGAVNEQFF	TGTGCCAGCAGCCTCTTCTCGGGAGCGGTCAATGAGCAGTTCTTC
TRBV18	NA	TRBJ2-1	NA	CASSPPSSSTEQFF	TGTGCCAGCTCACCACCTTCTAGTTCTACTGAGCAGTTCTTC
TRBV2	many	TRBJ2-1	NA	CARARAGNNEQFF	TGTGCCAGAGCTCGGGCCGGGAACAATGAGCAGTTCTTC
TRBV5-5	NA	TRBJ2-5	NA	CASSLSGLQETQYF	TGTGCCAGCAGCTTGTCGGGTCTCCAAGAGACCCAGTACTTC
TRBV24-1	NA	TRBJ2-2	NA	CATSGGTAGTGELFF	TGTGCCACCAGTGGAGGGACTGCGGGGACCGGGGAGCTGTTTTTT
TRBV7-9	NA	TRBJ2-7	NA	CASSFSGEQYF	TGTGCCAGCAGCTTCTCGGGAGAGCAGTACTTC
TRBV6-2/TRBV6-3	few	TRBJ1-5	NA	CASSYRGLQPQHF	TGTGCCAGCAGTTACAGGGGTCTACAGCCCCAGCATTTT
TRBV30	many	TRBJ1-4	NA	CAVQTGWNEKLFF	TGTGCCGTACAGACAGGCTGGAATGAAAAACTGTTTTTT
TRBV29-1	few	TRBJ2-3	NA	CSGSRGRGDTQYF	TGCAGCGGATCTAGGGGGCGGGGAGATACGCAGTATTTT
TRBV7-3	many	TRBJ2-7	NA	CASSLSAGSYEQYF	TGTGCCAGCAGCTTATCAGCGGGCTCCTACGAGCAGTACTTC
TRBV28	many	TRBJ2-7	TRBD2	CAISGRGRNEQYF	TGTGCCATCAGCGGGAGAGGGCGAAACGAGCAGTACTTC
TRBV29-1	few	TRBJ2-7	NA	CSVRQDGSYEQYF	TGCAGCGTTCGACAGGATGGCTCCTACGAGCAGTACTTC
TRBV3-1	NA	TRBJ2-3	NA	CASSQVKGGGTDTQYF	TGTGCCAGCAGCCAAGTAAAGGGTGGCGGCACAGATACGCAGTATTTT
TRBV7-2	NA	TRBJ2-4	TRBD2	CASSSSGIAKNIQYF	TGTGCCAGCAGCTCAAGCGGGATAGCCAAAAACATTCAGTACTTC
TRBV28	NA	TRBJ2-1	NA	CASSYGQSGNEQFF	TGTGCCAGCAGTTATGGACAGTCTGGCAATGAGCAGTTCTTC
TRBV2	many	TRBJ2-3	TRBD2	CASSESGLAGVTDTQYF	TGTGCCAGCAGTGAATCGGGACTAGCGGGAGTCACAGATACGCAGTATTTT
TRBV11-2	many	TRBJ1-6	NA	CASSHDLLNSPLHF	TGTGCCAGCAGCCATGACCTTCTGAATTCACCCCTCCACTTT
TRBV4-1	NA	TRBJ2-2	NA	CASSARQSNTGELFF	TGCGCCAGCAGCGCCCGACAGTCGAACACCGGGGAGCTGTTTTTT
TRBV28	many	TRBJ2-7	TRBD1	CASSFGTVPAPYEQYF	TGTGCCAGCAGTTTTGGGACAGTCCCAGCCCCATACGAGCAGTACTTC